Included here is one TCR beta chain sequence, with context. The CDR3 has 20 amino acids. Germline loops: CDR1 LGHNA, CDR2 YNFKEQ. V was clipped by 1 base and J by 1 base; unmatched bases: 19. Reverse transcription of about 0.45 to 1 ug RNA was performed with random hexamers. An immunoSEQ multiplex PCR generated amplified TCR beta CDR3 products spanning 54 Vbeta and 13 Jbeta. TCRdb reprocessed the immunoSEQ multiplex PCR reads via MiXCR and lists one record per CDR3 protein. The table records just over 300,000 distinct CDR3 sequences, around 92% of them present only once. The data belong to a study of CD8 T cells in Susac syndrome. Patients with stable or active relapsing-remitting disease, all of them treatment-naive, made up the multiple sclerosis controls. FACS enriched CD8+ TEMRA cells, while bulk CD8+ and CD4+ were negatively isolated.

The chain carries TRBV4-2 and TRBJ2-7; 7 bases are a match to TRBD2. The sequence was obtained from a human donor with multiple sclerosis. The sample taken for sequencing was CD4+ T cells from PBMCs. Here the CDR3 DNA reads TGTGCCAGCAGCCAAGTACCGAGGGAGGGTCTAGCGACCGCTTCCTACGAGCAGTACTTC. This gives the protein CASSQVPREGLATASYEQYF.